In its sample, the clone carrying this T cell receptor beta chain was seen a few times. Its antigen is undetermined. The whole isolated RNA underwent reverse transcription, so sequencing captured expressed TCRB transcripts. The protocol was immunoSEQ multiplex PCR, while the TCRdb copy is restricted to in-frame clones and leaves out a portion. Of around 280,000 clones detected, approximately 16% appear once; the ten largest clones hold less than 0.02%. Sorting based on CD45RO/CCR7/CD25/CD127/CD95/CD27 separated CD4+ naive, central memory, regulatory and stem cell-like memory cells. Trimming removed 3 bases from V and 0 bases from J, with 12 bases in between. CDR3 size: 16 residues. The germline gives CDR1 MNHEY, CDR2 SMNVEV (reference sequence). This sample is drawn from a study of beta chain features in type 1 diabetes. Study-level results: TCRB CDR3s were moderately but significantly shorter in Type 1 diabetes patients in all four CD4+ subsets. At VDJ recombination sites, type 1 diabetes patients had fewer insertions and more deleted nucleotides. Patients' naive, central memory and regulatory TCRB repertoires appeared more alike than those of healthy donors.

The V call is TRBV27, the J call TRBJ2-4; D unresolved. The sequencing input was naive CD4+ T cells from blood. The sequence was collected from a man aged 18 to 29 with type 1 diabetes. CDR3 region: CASSFLGDLAKNIQYF. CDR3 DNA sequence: TGTGCCAGCAGTTTTTTAGGAGATCTAGCCAAAAACATTCAGTACTTC.